Shown below are 27 T cell receptor beta chains from a single sample sequenced in a study of OX40 agonist ivuxolimab in advanced cancers. This table comes from immunoSEQ multiplex PCR, and its TCRdb copy is limited to in-frame clones, with some not included. The sample includes 45,000 to 55,000 clones, 85% of them seen just once. The sample here was CD4+ or CD8+ T cells sorted from blood, taken in a trial of the OX40 agonist ivuxolimab. All receptors derive from an adult with an advanced solid tumor such as melanoma, head and neck, liver or kidney cancer.

The chain recombines TRBV11-3 with TRBJ2-3, with D unresolved. Per germline, CDR1 SGHNT and CDR2 YENEEA. The V gene lost 4 bases and the J gene lost 3 bases, with 8 bases spanning the gap. CDR3 length: 13 amino acids. CDR3: CASSSDVTDTQYF. The CDR3 DNA follows: TGTGCCAGCAGCTCGGACGTAACAGATACGCAGTATTTT.

This clone was detected only a few times. The gene calls are TRBV5-1 and TRBJ2-3; 11 nucleotides agree with TRBD2. With 4 bases clipped from V and 6 bases from J, the junction kept 10 bases outside the gene matches. This CDR3 contains 16 residues. In germline, CDR1 is SGHRS, CDR2 YFSETQ. CDR3 protein: CASSLGLAAVGDTQYF. DNA of the CDR3: TGCGCCAGCAGCCTGGGACTAGCGGCTGTGGGGGATACGCAGTATTTT.

The V gene is TRBV20-1, the J gene TRBJ2-7, with unresolved D. The CDR3 is 11 amino acids. CDR1 and CDR2 from the germline V gene are DFQATT and SNEGSKA (reference sequence). V gave up 0 bases and J gave up 5 bases, with 5 bases separating them. The CDR3 nucleotides are TGCAGTGCTAGAGATCACCACGAGCAGTACTTC. It is translated as CSARDHHEQYF.

This clone came up once. At one end the junction does not follow the germline gene, possibly because of a read error. J is TRBJ2-7 and V is TRBV11-3, with 10 bases matching TRBD1. Germline V gene data show CDR1 as SGHNT and CDR2 as YENEEA. This CDR3 is built from 13 residues. This CDR3 reads CASTRDRGYAQYF. In DNA form, the CDR3 reads TGTGCCAGCACCAGGGACAGGGGCTACGCGCAGTACTTC.

V usage is TRBV19 and J usage is TRBJ1-5; 7 bases match TRBD1. The CDR3 has 14 residues. Trimming at V came to 2 bases and at J to 2 bases, leaving 0 bases not matched to a gene. Germline assignment: CDR1 LNHDA and CDR2 SQIVND (reference sequence). CDR3 coding DNA: TGTGCCAGTAGTATAACAGGGGGCAATCAGCCCCAGCATTTT. Its protein product is CASSITGGNQPQHF. The full variable domain, in which reference TRBV19 and TRBJ1-5 provide the parts outside the CDR3, is DGGITQSPKYLFRKEGQNVTLSCEQNLNHDAMYWYRQDPGQGLRLIYYSQIVNDFQKGDIAEGYSVSREKKESFPLTVTSAQKNPTAFYLCASSITGGNQPQHFGDGTRLSIL.

The genes are TRBV9 and TRBJ1-1; D is uncertain. The V end was cut by 3 bases, the J end by 1 base, with 7 bases between. CDR1 SGDLS and CDR2 YYNGEE come from the germline V gene. The CDR3 covers 13 residues. The CDR3: CASSADPNTEAFF. Here the CDR3 DNA reads TGTGCCAGCAGCGCGGACCCGAACACTGAAGCTTTCTTT.

The rearrangement links TRBV25-1 to TRBJ2-3, with TRBD2 identical over 10 bases. CDR1 and CDR2 from the germline V gene are MGHDK and SYGVNS. This CDR3 is built from 15 residues. The V segment lost 5 bases and the J segment 2 bases; nucleotides outside the gene matches: 4. The CDR3 here is CASSKGLAATDTQYF. CDR3 bases: TGTGCCAGCAGTAAAGGACTAGCGGCCACAGATACGCAGTATTTT.

The V and J genes are TRBV11-2 and TRBJ2-2, with D possibly being TRBD2 (6 bases). CDR1 and CDR2 from the germline V gene are SGHAT and FQNNGV. V was clipped by 4 bases and J by 4 bases, with 7 bases between them. The CDR3 runs 13 residues. The CDR3 region is CASSYGGTGELFF. CDR3 DNA: TGTGCCAGCAGCTACGGGGGCACCGGGGAGCTGTTTTTT. Using reference TRBV11-2 and TRBJ2-2 for the parts outside the CDR3, the full variable domain is EAGVAQSPRYKIIEKRQSVAFWCNPISGHATLYWYQQILGQGPKLLIQFQNNGVVDDSQLPKDRFSAERLKGVDSTLKIQPAKLEDSAVYLCASSYGGTGELFFGEGSRLTVL.

The rearrangement uses TRBV6-1 and TRBJ1-2; TRBD1 matches 9 bases. V dropped 9 bases and J dropped 8; count of bases not matched to a gene: 13. This CDR3 is 14 amino acids long. The germline V gene encodes CDR1 MNHNS and CDR2 SASEGT. The CDR3 sequence: CASGLPGQGQGYTF. For the CDR3, the DNA is TGTGCCAGTGGCCTACCGGGACAGGGACAAGGCTACACCTTC.

The rearrangement links TRBV20-1 to TRBJ2-7, with D tentatively TRBD1 (5 bases). V was pared by 5 bases and J by 6 bases, with 11 bases between. In germline, CDR1 is DFQATT, CDR2 SNEGSKA (reference sequence). This CDR3 has 11 residues. The CDR3 here is CSALGAVEQYF. CDR3 bases: TGCAGTGCTCTTGGGGCCGTCGAGCAGTACTTC.

The chain employs TRBV2 and TRBJ1-5; possibly TRBD1 for D (6 bases). The ends were cut back, 4 bases at V and 0 bases at J, with 16 bases in the middle. This CDR3 spans 17 amino acids. Germline CDR1 and CDR2: SNHLY and FYNNEI. Written as DNA, the CDR3 is TGTGCCAGCAGTGGGGGGCTGTCGGCAATTAGCAATCAGCCCCAGCATTTT. This translates into CASSGGLSAISNQPQHF.

The gene calls are TRBV19 and TRBJ1-2; D is possibly TRBD1 (6 bases). This CDR3 is 12 amino acids long. The ends were cut back, 7 bases at V and 4 bases at J, with 10 bases in the middle. The germline CDR1 and CDR2 sequences are LNHDA and SQIVND (reference sequence). CDR3 DNA sequence: TGTGCCAGTAACACAGGGTTCTATGGCTACACCTTC. Encoded protein: CASNTGFYGYTF.

The chain is built from TRBV27 and TRBJ2-3; D possibly corresponds to TRBD2 (5 bases). CDR1 and CDR2 (germline): MNHEY, SMNVEV (reference sequence). The ends were cut back, 4 bases at V and 4 bases at J, with 12 bases in the middle. The CDR3 loop spans 14 amino acids. As DNA, the CDR3 is TGTGCCAGCAGTTCCAGGACTCAGGCAGATACGCAGTATTTT. It translates to CASSSRTQADTQYF.

The rearrangement links TRBV30 to TRBJ1-1; the D is unclear. This CDR3 contains 12 residues. V lost 2 bases and J lost 8, with 12 bases in between. Germline V CDR1 and CDR2: GTSNPN, SVGIG (reference sequence). The CDR3 loop is CAWSWGFKEAFF. CDR3 sequence (DNA): TGTGCCTGGAGTTGGGGTTTTAAGGAAGCTTTCTTT.

The rearrangement links TRBV18 to TRBJ2-4; 8 bases fit TRBD1. With V trimmed by 5 bases and J by 9 bases, 6 bases remained unmatched. The length of the CDR3 is 13 residues. Per the germline V gene, CDR1 is KGHSH and CDR2 is LQKENI. CDR3 bases: TGTGCCAGCTCATCCGACAGGGGCGGCATTCAGTACTTC. This translates into CASSSDRGGIQYF.

The rearrangement joins TRBV29-1 to TRBJ2-7; D may be TRBD2 (5 bases). CDR3 length: 13 amino acids. Per germline, CDR1 SQVTM and CDR2 ANQGSEA. Trimming took 1 base from V and 5 from J, leaving 12 bases between them. The CDR3 coding sequence is TGCAGCGTTGAAGTTACGGGGTTGAACGAGCAGTACTTC. Protein sequence: CSVEVTGLNEQYF.

The chain couples TRBV5-4 to TRBJ2-3; the D gene is possibly TRBD1 (5 bases). This CDR3 has 15 residues. Trimming cost V 4 bases and J 1 base, with 13 bases left between them. Per germline, CDR1 SGHNT and CDR2 YYREEE (reference sequence). The CDR3 is CASSLSLGGTDTQYF. CDR3 coding DNA: TGTGCCAGCAGCCTGTCTTTAGGGGGCACAGATACGCAGTATTTT.

V and J are TRBV11-3 and TRBJ2-4; D is perhaps TRBD1 (6 bases). V was shortened by 1 base and J by 8 bases, with 15 bases between the two germline ends. Germline CDR1 SGHNT, CDR2 YENEEA. The CDR3 spans 15 residues. CDR3 amino acids: CASSLGLGGRDIQYF. For the CDR3, the DNA is TGTGCCAGCAGCTTAGGCTTAGGGGGTCGGGACATTCAGTACTTC.

The chain joins TRBV11-2 to TRBJ2-3; 9 bases align to TRBD1. Germline trimming cut 5 bases from V and 3 bases from J; bases unmatched to any gene: 6. This CDR3 is 15 amino acids long. Germline assignment: CDR1 SGHAT and CDR2 FQNNGV. CDR3 loop: CASSRTGGSTDTQYF. The DNA for the CDR3 is TGTGCCAGCAGCCGAACAGGGGGCTCGACAGATACGCAGTATTTT.

J is TRBJ2-2 and V is TRBV7-2, with TRBD2 matching 11 bases. The germline V gene has CDR1 SGHTA and CDR2 FQGNSA. The CDR3 runs to 17 residues. With 5 bases clipped from V and 5 bases from J, the junction kept 10 bases outside the gene matches. The CDR3 loop reads CASSPAGLAGGTGELFF. CDR3 DNA: TGTGCCAGCAGCCCCGCGGGCCTAGCGGGGGGTACCGGGGAGCTGTTTTTT.

The chain recombines TRBV11-2 with TRBJ2-7; the match to TRBD2 covers 12 bases. This CDR3 region has 17 residues. CDR1 SGHAT and CDR2 FQNNGV come from the germline V gene. Germline trimming cut 5 bases from V and 0 bases from J; bases unmatched to any gene: 8. The chain's CDR3 is CASSPGTSGWLSYEQYF. The DNA for the CDR3 is TGTGCCAGCAGCCCGGGGACTAGCGGGTGGCTCTCCTACGAGCAGTACTTC.

V gene TRBV6-5 combines with J gene TRBJ2-1; maybe TRBD2 (5 bases). The germline CDR1 and CDR2 sequences are MNHEY and SVGAGI. The CDR3 runs 11 residues. V was shortened by 3 bases and J by 10 bases, with 7 bases between the two germline ends. This CDR3 reads CASSYRGEQFF. In DNA, the CDR3 is TGTGCCAGCAGTTATCGGGGAGAGCAGTTCTTC.

This chain joins TRBV2 and TRBJ2-7; possible D gene TRBD2, 5 bases. Germline assignment: CDR1 SNHLY and CDR2 FYNNEI. Trimming shortened V by 4 bases and J by 7 bases, and 14 bases separated the two germline ends. This CDR3 has 13 amino acids. CDR3 in amino acids: CASSGTQSGEQYF. The CDR3 coding sequence is TGTGCCAGCAGTGGGACCCAATCGGGAGAGCAGTACTTC.

Only one count was recorded for this clone. CDR3 protein: CASSPGQHTGELFF. DNA of the CDR3: TGTGCCAGCTCACCTGGGCAGCACACCGGGGAGCTGTTTTTT. This chain connects TRBV18 to TRBJ2-2; D remains ambiguous. Germline-derived CDR1 and CDR2 are KGHSH and LQKENI. Trimming shortened V by 3 bases and J by 3 bases, and 8 bases separated the two germline ends. CDR3 length: 14 amino acids. Together with reference TRBV18 and TRBJ2-2, the CDR3 gives the full variable domain: NAGVMQNPRHLVRRRGQEARLRCSPMKGHSHVYWYRQLPEEGLKFMVYLQKENIIDESGMPKERFSAEFPKEGPSILRIQQVVRGDSAAYFCASSPGQHTGELFFGEGSRLTVL.

This rearrangement joins TRBV6-1 to TRBJ2-5, with TRBD2 matching 7 bases. Trimming took 6 bases from V and 12 from J; bases not matched to a gene: 7. This CDR3 spans 11 amino acids. Germline CDR1 and CDR2: MNHNS and SASEGT. This chain's CDR3 is CASSGLEREYF. The CDR3 DNA reads TGTGCCAGCAGCGGACTAGAAAGGGAGTACTTC.

The CDR3 sequence is CASSLNTEYEQYF. Here the CDR3 DNA reads TGTGCCAGCAGCCTAAATACCGAATACGAGCAGTACTTC. The chain uses TRBV5-5 and TRBJ2-7; no firm D call. Germline CDR1 SGHKS, CDR2 YYEKEE (reference sequence). CDR3 size: 13 residues. Trimming removed 4 bases from V and 4 bases from J, with 12 bases in between. The full variable domain, in which reference TRBV5-5 and TRBJ2-7 provide the parts outside the CDR3, is DAGVTQSPTHLIKTRGQQVTLRCSPISGHKSVSWYQQVLGQGPQFIFQYYEKEERGRGNFPDRFSARQFPNYSSELNVNALLLGDSALYLCASSLNTEYEQYFGPGTRLTVT.

This chain links TRBV6-1 with TRBJ2-7; TRBD1 matches at 11 bases. Trimming cost V 6 bases and J 4 bases; bases outside gene matches: 5. Germline CDR1 is MNHNS and CDR2 is SASEGT. The CDR3 length is 14 residues. CDR3 sequence (DNA): TGTGCCAGCAGGCGGGACAGGGGGTGGTACGAGCAGTACTTC. This translates into CASRRDRGWYEQYF.